A selection of T cell receptor beta chains follows, all from one sample in a study of radiotherapy plus CTLA-4 blockade in lung cancer. The table came from immunoSEQ multiplex PCR; TCRdb's copy has only in-frame clones and leaves some out. Seen here are about 38,000 clones, around three quarters observed once, and the top ten hold roughly 8.7%. Sequenced here: peripheral blood, sampled from a patient treated with radiotherapy plus ipilimumab. The receptors stem from a human donor with non-small cell lung cancer who had stable disease on radiotherapy plus ipilimumab. Each CDR3 is given with its conserved first and last residue. The order of the fields is D gene, clone size, J gene, V gene, CDR3 protein, CDR3 DNA. A D gene is named only where the DNA matches it firmly. Not all rows give a size; the values are once, few, many and, for expanded clones, a class.

d_gene: -; abundance: -; j_gene: TRBJ1-1; v_gene: TRBV7-9; CDR3aa: CASTPRIEGDTEAFF; CDR3nt: TGTGCCAGCACCCCCCGGATCGAAGGGGACACTGAAGCTTTCTTT
d_gene: -; abundance: -; j_gene: TRBJ2-2; v_gene: TRBV11-3; CDR3aa: CASTRDPGSGELFF; CDR3nt: TGTGCCAGCACCAGGGACCCAGGGTCCGGGGAGCTGTTTTTT
d_gene: TRBD1; abundance: once; j_gene: TRBJ1-1; v_gene: TRBV2; CDR3aa: CASSRDRLEKAFF; CDR3nt: TGTGCCAGCAGTCGGGACAGACTGGAGAAAGCTTTCTTT
d_gene: -; abundance: -; j_gene: TRBJ1-1; v_gene: TRBV10-3; CDR3aa: CAIQELNTEAFF; CDR3nt: TGTGCCATTCAAGAGTTGAACACTGAAGCTTTCTTT
d_gene: TRBD1; abundance: -; j_gene: TRBJ1-5; v_gene: TRBV7-2; CDR3aa: CASSRRTGAYQPQHF; CDR3nt: TGTGCCAGCAGCAGACGGACAGGCGCTTATCAGCCCCAGCATTTT
d_gene: TRBD1; abundance: -; j_gene: TRBJ1-2; v_gene: TRBV14; CDR3aa: CASSVSPGQGMSYTF; CDR3nt: TGTGCCAGCAGTGTTTCCCCGGGACAGGGTATGAGCTACACCTTC
d_gene: -; abundance: -; j_gene: TRBJ1-2; v_gene: TRBV27; CDR3aa: CASRPNRVNYGYTF; CDR3nt: TGTGCCAGCAGACCGAACAGGGTTAACTATGGCTACACCTTC
d_gene: -; abundance: -; j_gene: TRBJ2-5; v_gene: TRBV5-1; CDR3aa: CASRITGDITETQYF; CDR3nt: TGCGCCAGCAGAATTACGGGAGATATTACAGAGACCCAGTACTTC
d_gene: -; abundance: -; j_gene: TRBJ1-2; v_gene: TRBV6-1; CDR3aa: CASRDSSIGGYTF; CDR3nt: TGTGCCAGCAGGGACTCCTCTATCGGAGGCTACACCTTC
d_gene: -; abundance: few; j_gene: TRBJ1-6; v_gene: TRBV5-4; CDR3aa: CASSTAVVGSPLHF; CDR3nt: TGTGCCAGCAGCACGGCGGTCGTCGGTTCACCCCTCCACTTT
d_gene: -; abundance: -; j_gene: TRBJ1-4; v_gene: TRBV28; CDR3aa: CASSSQGLEKLFF; CDR3nt: TGTGCCAGCAGTTCACAGGGTCTTGAAAAACTGTTTTTT
d_gene: -; abundance: -; j_gene: TRBJ1-2; v_gene: TRBV19; CDR3aa: CASSIWREGGYTF; CDR3nt: TGTGCCAGTAGTATTTGGAGGGAAGGGGGCTACACCTTC
d_gene: -; abundance: few; j_gene: TRBJ1-3; v_gene: TRBV23-1; CDR3aa: CASSPTRRGGERNTIYF; CDR3nt: TGCGCCAGCAGTCCGACCAGGAGGGGGGGAGAAAGAAACACCATATATTTT